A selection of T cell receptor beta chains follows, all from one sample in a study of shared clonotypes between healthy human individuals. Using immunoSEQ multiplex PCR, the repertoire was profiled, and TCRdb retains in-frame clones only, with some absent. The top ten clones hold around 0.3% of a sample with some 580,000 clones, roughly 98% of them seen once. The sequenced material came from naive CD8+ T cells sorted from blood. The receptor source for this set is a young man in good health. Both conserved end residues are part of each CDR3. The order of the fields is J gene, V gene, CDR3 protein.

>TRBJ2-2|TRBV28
CASSLGLAGWSNTGELLF
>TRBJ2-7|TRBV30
CAWSREFSSSYEQYF
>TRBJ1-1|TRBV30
CAWSLPTHGNTEAFF
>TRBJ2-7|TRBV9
CASQDPNSYEQYF
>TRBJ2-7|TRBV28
CASSPTVGGQGLYEQYF
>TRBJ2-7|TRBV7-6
CASSSNFRSSSDYEQYF
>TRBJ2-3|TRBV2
CASRGLAGGRADTQYF
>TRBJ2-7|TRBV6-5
CASKYDTGEPYEQYF
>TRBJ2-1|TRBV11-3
CASSLDRLGSGSPYNEQFF
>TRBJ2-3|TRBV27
CASSFRRGNPATDTQYF
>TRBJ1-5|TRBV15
CATSRDRGADQPQHF
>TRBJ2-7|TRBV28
CASSVGRGGYEQYF
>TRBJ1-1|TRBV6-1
CASSWTGSTEAFF
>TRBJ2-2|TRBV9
CASERRAGELFF
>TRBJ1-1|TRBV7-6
CASSTHLGQVTEAFF
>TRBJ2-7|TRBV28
CASSLYTSGRYEQYF
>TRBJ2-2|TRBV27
CASSGGLAGAGELFF
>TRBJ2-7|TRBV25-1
CASGSPYEQYF
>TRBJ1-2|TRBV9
CASSQLPYGYTF